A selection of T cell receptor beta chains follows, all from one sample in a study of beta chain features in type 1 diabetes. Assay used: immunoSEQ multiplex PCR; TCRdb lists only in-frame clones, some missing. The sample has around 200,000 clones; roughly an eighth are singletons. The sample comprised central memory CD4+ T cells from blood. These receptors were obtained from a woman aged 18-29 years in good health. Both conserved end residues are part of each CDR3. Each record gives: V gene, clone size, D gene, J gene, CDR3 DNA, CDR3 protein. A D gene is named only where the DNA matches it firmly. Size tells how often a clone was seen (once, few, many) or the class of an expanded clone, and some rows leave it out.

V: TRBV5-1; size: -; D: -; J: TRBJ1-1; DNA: TGCGCCAGCAGCCCAGAGGGGAACACTGAAGCTTTCTTT; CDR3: CASSPEGNTEAFF
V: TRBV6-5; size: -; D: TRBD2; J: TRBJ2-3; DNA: TGTGCCAGCACTCCAAAGCGGGAGGTCACAGATACGCAGTATTTT; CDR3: CASTPKREVTDTQYF
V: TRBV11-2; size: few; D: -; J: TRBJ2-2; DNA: TGTGCCAGCAGCTTAGAATACAGGACGAACACCGGGGAGCTGTTTTTT; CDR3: CASSLEYRTNTGELFF
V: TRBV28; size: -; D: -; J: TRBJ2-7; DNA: TGTGCCAGTACAGGGTTCTACGAGCAGTACTTC; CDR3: CASTGFYEQYF
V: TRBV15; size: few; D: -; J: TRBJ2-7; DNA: TGTGCCACCAGCCCCCCGAGTGCTAGCGCCTCCTACGAGCAGTACTTC; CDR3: CATSPPSASASYEQYF
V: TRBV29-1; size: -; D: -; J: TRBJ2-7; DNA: TGCAGCGTACGCGGTCTCTCCTACGAGCAGTACTTC; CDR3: CSVRGLSYEQYF
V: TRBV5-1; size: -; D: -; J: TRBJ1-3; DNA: TGCGCCAGCAGGGAGGGAAACTCTGGAAACACCATATATTTT; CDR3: CASREGNSGNTIYF
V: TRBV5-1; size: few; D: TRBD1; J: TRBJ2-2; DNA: TGCGCCAGCAGCTTGGTAGGGACAGGGGCCACCGGGGAGCTGTTTTTT; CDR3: CASSLVGTGATGELFF
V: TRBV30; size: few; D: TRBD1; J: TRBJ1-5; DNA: TGTGCCTGGAGTCTCGACAGGGATCAGCCCCAGCATTTT; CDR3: CAWSLDRDQPQHF
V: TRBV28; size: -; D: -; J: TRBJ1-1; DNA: TGTGCCAGCAGTTCTAGAGTGGACACTGAAGCTTTCTTT; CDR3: CASSSRVDTEAFF
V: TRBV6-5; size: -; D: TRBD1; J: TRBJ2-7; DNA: TGTGCCAGCAGTTCCCGACAGGGGGCGTGGGAGCAGTACTTC; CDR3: CASSSRQGAWEQYF
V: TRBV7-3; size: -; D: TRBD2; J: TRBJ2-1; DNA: TGTGCCAGCAGCCCGAACCCTTCTAGCGGGGACAATGAGCAGTTCTTC; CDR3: CASSPNPSSGDNEQFF
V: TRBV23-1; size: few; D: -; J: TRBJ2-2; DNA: TGCGCAAAAAACCACCCACGTCTCAGCGTTGCCGGGGAGCTGTTTTTT; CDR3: CAKNHPRLSVAGELFF
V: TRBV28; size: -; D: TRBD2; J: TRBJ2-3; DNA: TGTGCCAGCAGAACACTAGCGGGAGGGCCGGGGGGAGATACGCAGTATTTT; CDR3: CASRTLAGGPGGDTQYF
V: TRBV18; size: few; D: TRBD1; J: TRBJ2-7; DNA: TGTGCCAGCTCCCTCACCGGGACAGGCTCCTACGAGCAGTACTTC; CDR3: CASSLTGTGSYEQYF
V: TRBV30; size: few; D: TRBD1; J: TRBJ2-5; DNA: TGTGCCTGGAGCATAGGGACAGGGAAGGAGACCCAGTACTTC; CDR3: CAWSIGTGKETQYF
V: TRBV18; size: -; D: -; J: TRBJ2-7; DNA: TGTGCCAGCTCACCGGGACAAAGCTACGAGCAGTACTTC; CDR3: CASSPGQSYEQYF
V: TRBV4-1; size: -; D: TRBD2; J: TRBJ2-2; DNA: TGCGCCAGCAGCCAAAGCGGGGGAAACACCGGGGAGCTGTTTTTT; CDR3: CASSQSGGNTGELFF
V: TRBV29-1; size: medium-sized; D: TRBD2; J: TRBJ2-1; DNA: TGCAGCGATAGGACTAGCGGGAGGAATGAGCAGTTCTTC; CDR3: CSDRTSGRNEQFF